Below are 2 T cell receptor beta chains sequenced from a single sample in a study of blood T cell repertoires in COVID-19. Some clones are missing from TCRdb's copy, which holds only in-frame ones; the method was immunoSEQ multiplex PCR. The data hold approximately 46,000 clones, with about 91% observed a single time. Material for sequencing was peripheral blood. Receptors originate from a human donor in a cohort sampled during active COVID-19.

The V and J genes are TRBV29-1 and TRBJ2-1; 9 nucleotides line up with TRBD2. V gave up 6 bases and J gave up 4 bases; unmatched junction bases: 7. Germline values: CDR1 SQVTM, CDR2 ANQGSEA. CDR3 length equals 14 residues. CDR3 sequence: CSVETSGNYNEQFF. The CDR3 region has the DNA TGCAGCGTGGAGACTAGCGGTAATTACAATGAGCAGTTCTTC.

The J gene is TRBJ2-5, the V gene TRBV7-2, with 7 bases identical to TRBD1. CDR1 SGHTA and CDR2 FQGNSA come from the germline V gene. V shed 4 bases, J shed 4 bases, and the junction held 6 bases outside the gene matches. The CDR3 spans 14 residues. The CDR3 sequence is CASSSGQLAETQYF. DNA of the CDR3: TGTGCCAGCAGCTCGGGACAGCTTGCAGAGACCCAGTACTTC.